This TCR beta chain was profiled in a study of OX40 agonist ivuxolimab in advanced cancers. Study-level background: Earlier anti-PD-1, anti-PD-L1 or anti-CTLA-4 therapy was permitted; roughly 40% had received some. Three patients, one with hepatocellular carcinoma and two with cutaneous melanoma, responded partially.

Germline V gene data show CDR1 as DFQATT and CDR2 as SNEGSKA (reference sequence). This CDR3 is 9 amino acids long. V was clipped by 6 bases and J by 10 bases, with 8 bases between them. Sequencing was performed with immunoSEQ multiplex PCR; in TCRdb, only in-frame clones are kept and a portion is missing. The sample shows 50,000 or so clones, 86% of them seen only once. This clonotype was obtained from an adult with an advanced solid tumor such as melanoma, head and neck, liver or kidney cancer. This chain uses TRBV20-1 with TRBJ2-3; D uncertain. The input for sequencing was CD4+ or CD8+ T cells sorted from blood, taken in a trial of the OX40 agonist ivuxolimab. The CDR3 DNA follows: TGCAGTGCCCCTCCTTCGCAGTATTTT. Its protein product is CSAPPSQYF.